The clone carrying this T cell receptor (beta chain) was counted once. The trim removed 5 bases at V and 0 bases at J, leaving 13 bases unmatched. The CDR3 has 17 residues. Germline CDR1 and CDR2: SGHTS and YDEGEE. This specimen belongs to a study of cytomegalovirus exposure and HLA in healthy donors. Only in-frame clones appear in the TCRdb table, and some are missing; sequencing was by immunoSEQ multiplex PCR. This sample has roughly 150,000 clones, with around 96% found just once. The sequencing input was PBMCs. The V gene is TRBV5-8, the J gene TRBJ1-1, with 7 bases fitting TRBD1. This clonotype originated in a woman aged 18 to 35 in good health and CMV-seronegative. CDR3 residues: CASRSRDSGPMNTEAFF. The CDR3 DNA is TGTGCCAGCAGGAGCAGGGACAGTGGACCGATGAACACTGAAGCTTTCTTT.